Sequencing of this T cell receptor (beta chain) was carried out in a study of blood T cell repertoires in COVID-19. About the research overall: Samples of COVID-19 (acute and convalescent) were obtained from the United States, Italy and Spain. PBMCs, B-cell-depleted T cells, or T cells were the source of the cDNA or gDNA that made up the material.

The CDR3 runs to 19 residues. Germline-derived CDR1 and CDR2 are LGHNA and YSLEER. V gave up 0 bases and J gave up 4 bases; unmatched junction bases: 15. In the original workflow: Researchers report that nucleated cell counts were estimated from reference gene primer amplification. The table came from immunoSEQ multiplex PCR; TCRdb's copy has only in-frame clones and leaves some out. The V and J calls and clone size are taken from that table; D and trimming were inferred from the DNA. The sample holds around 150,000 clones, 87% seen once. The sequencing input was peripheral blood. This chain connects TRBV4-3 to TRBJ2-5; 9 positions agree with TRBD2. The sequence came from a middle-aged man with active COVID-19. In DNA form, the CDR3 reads TGCGCCAGCAGCCAAGAATTACCCAGCGGGGGGACCAGGGGAGAGACCCAGTACTTC. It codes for CASSQELPSGGTRGETQYF.